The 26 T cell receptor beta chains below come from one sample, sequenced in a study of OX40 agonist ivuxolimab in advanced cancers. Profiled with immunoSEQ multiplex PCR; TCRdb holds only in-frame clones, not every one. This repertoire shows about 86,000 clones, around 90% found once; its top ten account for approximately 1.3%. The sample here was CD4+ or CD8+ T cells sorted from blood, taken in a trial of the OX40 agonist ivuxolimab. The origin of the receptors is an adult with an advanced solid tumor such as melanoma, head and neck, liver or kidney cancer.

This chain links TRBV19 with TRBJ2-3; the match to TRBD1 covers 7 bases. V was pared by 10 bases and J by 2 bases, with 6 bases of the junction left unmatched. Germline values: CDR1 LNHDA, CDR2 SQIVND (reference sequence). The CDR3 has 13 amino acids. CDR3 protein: CATKDRVTDTQYF. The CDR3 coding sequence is TGTGCCACAAAAGACAGGGTCACAGATACGCAGTATTTT.

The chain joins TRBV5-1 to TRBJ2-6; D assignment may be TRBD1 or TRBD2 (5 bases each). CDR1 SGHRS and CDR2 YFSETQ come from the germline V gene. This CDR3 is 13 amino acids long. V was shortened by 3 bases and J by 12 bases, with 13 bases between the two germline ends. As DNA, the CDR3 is TGCGCCAGCAGCTCCGGGACCGACGTCGTCCTGACTTTC. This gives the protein CASSSGTDVVLTF.

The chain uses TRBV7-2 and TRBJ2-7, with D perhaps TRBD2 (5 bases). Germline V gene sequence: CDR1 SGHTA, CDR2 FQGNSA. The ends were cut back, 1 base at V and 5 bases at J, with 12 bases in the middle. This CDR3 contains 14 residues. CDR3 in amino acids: CASSLVRGTHEQYF. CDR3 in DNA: TGTGCCAGCAGCTTAGTTCGGGGAACCCACGAGCAGTACTTC.

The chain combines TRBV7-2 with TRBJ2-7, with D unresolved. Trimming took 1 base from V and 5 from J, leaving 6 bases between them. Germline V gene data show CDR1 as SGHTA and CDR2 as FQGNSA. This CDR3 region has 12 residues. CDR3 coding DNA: TGTGCCAGCAGCTTAGGGGTAAACGAGCAGTACTTC. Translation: CASSLGVNEQYF.

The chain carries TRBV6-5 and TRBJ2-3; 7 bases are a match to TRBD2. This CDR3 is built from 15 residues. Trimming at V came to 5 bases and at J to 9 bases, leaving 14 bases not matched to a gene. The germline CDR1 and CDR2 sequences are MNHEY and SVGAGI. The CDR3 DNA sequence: TGTGCCAGCAGTCGAACAAACTCCGGGACTACCACGCAGTATTTT. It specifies CASSRTNSGTTTQYF.

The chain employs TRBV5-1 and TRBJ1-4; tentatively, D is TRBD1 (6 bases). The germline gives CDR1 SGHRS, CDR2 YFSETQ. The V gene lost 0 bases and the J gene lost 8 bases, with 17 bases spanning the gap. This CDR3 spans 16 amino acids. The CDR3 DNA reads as TGCGCCAGCAGCTTGGCCGGGCAGGGGCGCGGAGAAAAACTGTTTTTT. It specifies CASSLAGQGRGEKLFF.

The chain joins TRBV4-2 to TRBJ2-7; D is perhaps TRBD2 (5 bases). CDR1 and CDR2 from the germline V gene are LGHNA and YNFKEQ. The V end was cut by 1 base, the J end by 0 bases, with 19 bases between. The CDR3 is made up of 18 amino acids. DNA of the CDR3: TGTGCCAGCAGCCAAGGTATTCCGTCCGCCGGAGGCTCCTACGAGCAGTACTTC. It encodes CASSQGIPSAGGSYEQYF.

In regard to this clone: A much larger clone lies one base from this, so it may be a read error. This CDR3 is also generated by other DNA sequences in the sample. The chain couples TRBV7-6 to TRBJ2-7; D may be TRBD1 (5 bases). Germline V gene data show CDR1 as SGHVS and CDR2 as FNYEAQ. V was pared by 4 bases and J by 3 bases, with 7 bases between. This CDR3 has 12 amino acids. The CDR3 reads CASSSQGYEQYF. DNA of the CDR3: TGTGCCAGCAGCTCGCAGGGCTACGAGCAGTACTTC.

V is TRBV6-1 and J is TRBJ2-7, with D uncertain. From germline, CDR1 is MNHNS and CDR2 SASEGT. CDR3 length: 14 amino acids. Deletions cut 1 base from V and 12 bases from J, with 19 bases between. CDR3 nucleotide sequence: TGTGCCAGCAGTGAAGAGGCATCATCGCGAGTGGGGTACTTC. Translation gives CASSEEASSRVGYF.

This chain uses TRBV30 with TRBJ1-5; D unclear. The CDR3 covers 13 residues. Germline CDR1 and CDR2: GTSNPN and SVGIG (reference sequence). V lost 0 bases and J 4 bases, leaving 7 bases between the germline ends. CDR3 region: CAWSVTRNQPQHF. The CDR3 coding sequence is TGTGCCTGGAGTGTAACACGAAATCAGCCCCAGCATTTT. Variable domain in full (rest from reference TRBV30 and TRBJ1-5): SQTIHQWPATLVQPVGSPLSLECTVEGTSNPNLYWYRQAAGRGLQLLFYSVGIGQISSEVPQNLSASRPQDRQFILSSKKLLLSDSGFYLCAWSVTRNQPQHFGDGTRLSIL.

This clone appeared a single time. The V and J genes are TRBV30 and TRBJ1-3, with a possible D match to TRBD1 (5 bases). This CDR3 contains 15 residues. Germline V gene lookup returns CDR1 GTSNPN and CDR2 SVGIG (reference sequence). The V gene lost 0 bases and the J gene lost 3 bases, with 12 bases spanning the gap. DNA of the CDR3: TGTGCCTGGAGTGTACAAGGGGCCGTTGGAAACACCATATATTTT. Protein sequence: CAWSVQGAVGNTIYF. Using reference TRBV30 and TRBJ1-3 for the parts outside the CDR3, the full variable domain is SQTIHQWPATLVQPVGSPLSLECTVEGTSNPNLYWYRQAAGRGLQLLFYSVGIGQISSEVPQNLSASRPQDRQFILSSKKLLLSDSGFYLCAWSVQGAVGNTIYFGEGSWLTVV.

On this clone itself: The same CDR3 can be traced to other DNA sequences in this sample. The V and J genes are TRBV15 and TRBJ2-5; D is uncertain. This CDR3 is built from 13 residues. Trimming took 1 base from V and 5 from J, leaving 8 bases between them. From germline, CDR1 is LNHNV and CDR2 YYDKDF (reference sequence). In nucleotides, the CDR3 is TGTGCCACCAGCAGAGGGGGATGGGAGACCCAGTACTTC. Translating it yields CATSRGGWETQYF.

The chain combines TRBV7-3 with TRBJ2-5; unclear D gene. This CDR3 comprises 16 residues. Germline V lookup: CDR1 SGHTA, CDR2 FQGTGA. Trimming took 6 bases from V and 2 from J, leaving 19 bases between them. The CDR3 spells CASSPTGRARQETQYF. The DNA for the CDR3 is TGTGCCAGCAGTCCTACGGGCCGGGCTAGACAAGAGACCCAGTACTTC.

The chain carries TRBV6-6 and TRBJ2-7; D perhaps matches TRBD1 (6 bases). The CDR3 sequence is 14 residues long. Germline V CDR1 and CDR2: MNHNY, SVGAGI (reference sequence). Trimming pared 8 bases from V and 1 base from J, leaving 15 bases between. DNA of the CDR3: TGTGCCAGCGGTACACAGGGCCCTTCCTACGAGCAGTACTTC. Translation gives CASGTQGPSYEQYF.

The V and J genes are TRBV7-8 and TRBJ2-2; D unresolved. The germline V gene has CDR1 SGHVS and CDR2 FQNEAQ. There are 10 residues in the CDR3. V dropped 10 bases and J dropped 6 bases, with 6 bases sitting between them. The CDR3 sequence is CAIGSGELFF. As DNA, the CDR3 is TGTGCCATCGGGTCCGGGGAGCTGTTTTTT.

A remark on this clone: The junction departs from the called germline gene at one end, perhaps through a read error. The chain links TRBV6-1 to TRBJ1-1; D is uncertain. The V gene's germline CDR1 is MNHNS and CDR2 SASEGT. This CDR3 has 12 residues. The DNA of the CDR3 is TGTGCCAGCAGGGAAGACTCCACTGAAGCTTTCTTT. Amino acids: CASREDSTEAFF.

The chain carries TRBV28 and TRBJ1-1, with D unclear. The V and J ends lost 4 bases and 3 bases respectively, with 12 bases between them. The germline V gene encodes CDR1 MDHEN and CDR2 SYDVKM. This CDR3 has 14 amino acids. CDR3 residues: CASSSPSVDTEAFF. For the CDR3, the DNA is TGTGCCAGCAGTTCCCCTAGCGTGGACACTGAAGCTTTCTTT.

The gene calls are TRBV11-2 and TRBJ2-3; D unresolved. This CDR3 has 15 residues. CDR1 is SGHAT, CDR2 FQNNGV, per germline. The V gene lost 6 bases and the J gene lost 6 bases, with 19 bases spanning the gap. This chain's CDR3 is CASSSLARGHDTQYF. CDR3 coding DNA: TGTGCCAGCAGTTCCTTAGCTAGAGGCCACGATACGCAGTATTTT. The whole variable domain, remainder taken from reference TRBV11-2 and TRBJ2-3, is EAGVAQSPRYKIIEKRQSVAFWCNPISGHATLYWYQQILGQGPKLLIQFQNNGVVDDSQLPKDRFSAERLKGVDSTLKIQPAKLEDSAVYLCASSSLARGHDTQYFGPGTRLTVL.

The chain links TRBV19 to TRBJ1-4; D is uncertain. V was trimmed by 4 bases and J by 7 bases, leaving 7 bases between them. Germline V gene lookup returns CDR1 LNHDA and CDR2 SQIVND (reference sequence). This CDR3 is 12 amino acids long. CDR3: CASSTPAEKLFF. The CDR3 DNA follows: TGTGCCAGTAGTACCCCAGCTGAAAAACTGTTTTTT.

The DNA of the CDR3 is TGTGCCTGGAGTGTAATTCCCCAAATGGAGCAGTTCTTC. This codes for CAWSVIPQMEQFF. The chain couples TRBV30 to TRBJ2-1; D not certain. The CDR3 extends over 13 amino acids. Trimming left V 0 bases short and J 10 bases short, with 13 bases between. Germline V lookup: CDR1 GTSNPN, CDR2 SVGIG (reference sequence).

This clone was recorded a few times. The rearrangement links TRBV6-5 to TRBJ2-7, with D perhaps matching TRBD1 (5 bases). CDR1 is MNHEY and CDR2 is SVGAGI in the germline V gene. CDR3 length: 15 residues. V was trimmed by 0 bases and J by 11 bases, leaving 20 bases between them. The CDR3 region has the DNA TGTGCCAGCAGTTACTCGAAGTCAGACGGAACCAGGGAGTACTTC. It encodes CASSYSKSDGTREYF.

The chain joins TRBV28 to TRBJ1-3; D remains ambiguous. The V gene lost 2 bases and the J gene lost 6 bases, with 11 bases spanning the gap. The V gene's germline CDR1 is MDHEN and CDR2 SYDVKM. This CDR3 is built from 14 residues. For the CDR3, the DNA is TGTGCCAGCAGTTTAAGGGAGGTGCTAAACACCATATATTTT. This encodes CASSLREVLNTIYF.

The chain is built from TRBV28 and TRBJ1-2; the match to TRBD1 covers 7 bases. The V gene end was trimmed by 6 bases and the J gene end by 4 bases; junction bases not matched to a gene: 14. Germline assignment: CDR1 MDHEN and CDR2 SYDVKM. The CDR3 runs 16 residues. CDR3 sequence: CASSPHRQGYSYGYTF. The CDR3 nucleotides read TGTGCCAGCAGCCCACATAGACAGGGATATAGCTATGGCTACACCTTC.

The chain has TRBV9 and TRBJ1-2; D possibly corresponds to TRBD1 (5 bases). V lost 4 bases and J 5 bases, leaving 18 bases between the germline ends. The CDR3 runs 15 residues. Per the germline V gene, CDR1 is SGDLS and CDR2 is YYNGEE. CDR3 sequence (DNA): TGTGCCAGCAGCCTAGGGGATTCCCTGGGGTATGGCTACACCTTC. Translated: CASSLGDSLGYGYTF.

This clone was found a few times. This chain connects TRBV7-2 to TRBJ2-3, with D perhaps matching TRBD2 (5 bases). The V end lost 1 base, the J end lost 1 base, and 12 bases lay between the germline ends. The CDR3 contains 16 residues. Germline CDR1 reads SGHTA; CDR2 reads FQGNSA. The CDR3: CASSLGVSGRTDTQYF. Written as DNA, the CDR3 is TGTGCCAGCAGCTTAGGGGTGAGCGGACGCACAGATACGCAGTATTTT.

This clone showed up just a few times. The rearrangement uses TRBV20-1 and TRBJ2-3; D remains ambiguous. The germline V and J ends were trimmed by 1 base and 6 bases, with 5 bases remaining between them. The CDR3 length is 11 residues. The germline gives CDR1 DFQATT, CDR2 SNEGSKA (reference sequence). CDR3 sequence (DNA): TGCAGTGCTAGAGTGGGGGATACGCAGTATTTT. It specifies CSARVGDTQYF.